Below, one T cell receptor (beta chain) is given with its context. Its specificity is not known. This record belongs to a study of Ad26.COV2.S vaccination and SARS-CoV-2 variants. Treatment reported: some 20 received Ad26.COV2.S at low or high dose, single or two shots; 5 received placebo; per-sample allocation not given. The samples were gathered on day 63 after the first injection of vaccine or placebo. Recruitment in Boston yielded a donor of adult age, 18-55 years. V lost 3 bases to trimming and J lost 7 bases, with 12 bases between them. Germline V gene data show CDR1 as MDHEN and CDR2 as SYDVKM. The CDR3 covers 13 residues. Study findings and constraints: Spike-specific TCR breadth in vaccine recipients exceeded that seen in placebo recipients.

Produced via immunoSEQ multiplex PCR; TCRdb's table is partial and in-frame only. The sample lists around 300,000 clones; roughly nine tenths were seen once. Sequencing used peripheral blood, obtained in a trial of Ad26.COV2.S vaccine versus placebo. The source of this sequence is a person aged 18 to 59 who received the Ad26.COV2.S COVID-19 vaccine or a placebo. The chain employs TRBV28 and TRBJ1-2; tentative D call: TRBD1 (5 bases). The CDR3 region has the DNA TGTGCCAGCAGTTTGGAGGGGCTTGGTGGCTACACCTTC. Translated, it gives CASSLEGLGGYTF.